A single sample is the source of the 25 T cell receptor beta chains below, sequenced in a study of blood T cell repertoires in COVID-19. Libraries were prepared by immunoSEQ multiplex PCR; TCRdb keeps only in-frame clonotypes and omits some of them. The sample includes roughly 200,000 clones, 85% to 90% of them seen just once. Material for sequencing was peripheral blood. These receptors were collected from a woman younger than 30 who had recovered from COVID-19.

The chain has TRBV7-3 and TRBJ2-1, with a tentative D call TRBD2 (5 bases). Germline CDR1 and CDR2: SGHTA and FQGTGA. This CDR3 contains 14 residues. Trimming took off 0 bases at V and 4 bases at J, with 7 bases between the two ends. The CDR3 sequence is CASSLTGKYNEQFF. The CDR3 coding sequence is TGTGCCAGCAGCTTAACCGGGAAATACAATGAGCAGTTCTTC.

The J gene is TRBJ2-4, the V gene TRBV6-5, with a tentative D call TRBD1 (6 bases). Trimming left V 7 bases short and J 8 bases short, with 15 bases between. This CDR3 has 13 amino acids. Per the germline V gene, CDR1 is MNHEY and CDR2 is SVGAGI. CDR3 region: CASTGESTYIQYF. The CDR3 region has the DNA TGTGCCAGCACAGGGGAATCAACATACATTCAGTACTTC.

The chain joins TRBV21-1 to TRBJ1-3; whether TRBD1, the table's D call, matches the DNA was not checked. TRBV21-1 is classified as a pseudogene. This CDR3 is built from 16 residues. The DNA of the CDR3 is TGTGCCAGCAGCCCACGCGACAGAATCGTGGGGAACACCATATATTTT. Translating gives CASSPRDRIVGNTIYF.

This clone was counted a few times. This chain joins TRBV5-4 and TRBJ1-2, with unresolved D. The CDR3 loop spans 14 amino acids. Trimming stripped 4 bases from V and 3 bases from J, with 13 bases between. Germline values: CDR1 SGHNT, CDR2 YYREEE (reference sequence). CDR3 DNA: TGTGCCAGCAGCGTTACCGGGTCATACTATGGCTACACCTTC. As protein: CASSVTGSYYGYTF.

V gene TRBV9 combines with J gene TRBJ1-1, with D hard to call. The ends were cut back, 4 bases at V and 2 bases at J, with 15 bases in the middle. The CDR3 is 15 residues long. Germline CDR1 is SGDLS and CDR2 is YYNGEE. This chain's CDR3 is CASSSTVDFNTEAFF. The CDR3 bases are TGTGCCAGCAGCTCCACAGTTGATTTTAACACTGAAGCTTTCTTT.

The V gene is TRBV5-6, the J gene TRBJ2-5; maybe TRBD2 (6 bases). V was clipped by 0 bases and J by 2 bases, with 11 bases between them. The CDR3 is 15 residues long. Germline-derived CDR1 and CDR2 are SGHDT and YYEEEE. The CDR3 DNA reads as TGTGCCAGCAGCTTGGCGTGGAGGGAGCAAGAGACCCAGTACTTC. Protein sequence: CASSLAWREQETQYF.

This sequence joins TRBV2 and TRBJ2-1; maybe TRBD1 (6 bases). The CDR3 extends over 17 amino acids. Germline V gene lookup returns CDR1 SNHLY and CDR2 FYNNEI. Trimming stripped 1 base from V and 5 bases from J, with 18 bases between. CDR3 DNA: TGTGCCAGCAGTGAAGAATGGGGGCGGACGCCTCACAATGAGCAGTTCTTC. Translating gives CASSEEWGRTPHNEQFF.

V is TRBV28 and J is TRBJ1-1, with 7 bases that match TRBD1. Trimming at V came to 2 bases and at J to 3 bases, leaving 3 bases not matched to a gene. The CDR3 consists of 14 residues. The germline V gene encodes CDR1 MDHEN and CDR2 SYDVKM. DNA for the CDR3: TGTGCCAGCAGTTTACCAGGGGGGCACACTGAAGCTTTCTTT. It specifies CASSLPGGHTEAFF.

The rearrangement links TRBV3-1 (or the pseudogene TRBV3-2) to TRBJ1-2; TRBD1 agrees at 10 bases. Germline V gene lookup returns CDR1 LGHDT and CDR2 YNNKEL (reference sequence). The CDR3 spans 16 residues. V trimming: 5 bases; J trimming: 8 bases; junction bases outside the gene matches: 14. The CDR3 DNA is TGTGCCAGCAGCGATGCTTGGGACAGGGGATTGTGGGGCTACACCTTC. This codes for CASSDAWDRGLWGYTF.

This clone was seen once. The CDR3 sequence: CASSDLDRRQPQHF. CDR3 DNA: TGTGCCAGCAGTGACTTGGACAGAAGGCAGCCCCAGCATTTT. The genes are TRBV2 and TRBJ1-5, with a tentative D call TRBD1 (6 bases). Germline V gene data show CDR1 as SNHLY and CDR2 as FYNNEI. Trimming took 3 bases from V and 7 from J, leaving 13 bases between them. The CDR3 is made up of 14 amino acids.

The chain combines TRBV27 with TRBJ2-1, with TRBD1 identical over 9 bases. The germline CDR1 and CDR2 sequences are MNHEY and SMNVEV (reference sequence). The junction had 9 bases not matched to a gene; V was cut back by 2 bases and J by 7 bases. This CDR3 is built from 16 residues. CDR3 nucleotides: TGTGCCAGCAGTTTACCGGGGACAGGGTGGGCGAATGAGCAGTTCTTC. It specifies CASSLPGTGWANEQFF.

The V gene is TRBV24-1, the J gene TRBJ2-1; TRBD2 matches at 12 bases. Germline assignment: CDR1 KGHDR and CDR2 SFDVKD. This CDR3 has 16 amino acids. With V trimmed by 3 bases and J by 4 bases, 3 bases remained unmatched. CDR3 loop: CATSDPGLAGYNEQFF. The DNA of the CDR3 is TGTGCCACCAGTGATCCTGGACTAGCGGGATACAATGAGCAGTTCTTC.

Here the CDR3 DNA reads TGTGCCAGCAGTGCGACAGGGAGTGAAGCTTTCTTT. Encoded protein: CASSATGSEAFF. The rearrangement links TRBV27 to TRBJ1-1; TRBD1 matches 7 bases. The CDR3 contains 12 residues. With V trimmed by 5 bases and J by 7 bases, 4 bases remained unmatched. The V gene's germline CDR1 is MNHEY and CDR2 SMNVEV (reference sequence).

V gene TRBV7-2 combines with J gene TRBJ2-4; TRBD1 agrees at 9 bases. J gave up 13 bases and V 0 bases, and 7 bases lay outside the gene matches. The CDR3 spans 14 residues. Germline V gives CDR1 SGHTA, CDR2 FQGNSA. DNA of the CDR3: TGTGCCAGCAGCTTAGCGACCGACAGGGGGGGCCAGTACTTC. This sequence encodes CASSLATDRGGQYF.

The rearrangement links TRBV27 to TRBJ2-1; the match to TRBD2 covers 13 bases. The germline CDR1 and CDR2 sequences are MNHEY and SMNVEV (reference sequence). V was pared by 4 bases and J by 9 bases, with 15 bases of the junction left unmatched. The CDR3 runs to 18 residues. The CDR3 loop reads CASSSPRGGLAGISEQFF. The CDR3 DNA follows: TGTGCCAGCAGTTCCCCAAGGGGGGGACTAGCGGGGATTTCTGAGCAGTTCTTC.

This clone appeared a few times. The chain has TRBV10-3 and TRBJ1-1; D remains ambiguous. The CDR3 has 12 amino acids. Germline V gene sequence: CDR1 ENHRY, CDR2 SYGVKD. V gave up 2 bases and J gave up 7 bases, with 8 bases separating them. The CDR3 sequence is CAISEEGYEAFF. The CDR3 nucleotides read TGTGCCATCAGTGAGGAGGGTTATGAAGCTTTCTTT.

The rearrangement joins TRBV4-3 to TRBJ2-1; 9 nucleotides line up with TRBD2. The V gene's germline CDR1 is LGHNA and CDR2 YSLEER. The CDR3 covers 15 residues. With V trimmed by 4 bases and J by 3 bases, 4 bases remained unmatched. The CDR3 bases are TGCGCCAGCAGCCCGACTAGCGGAGACTACAATGAGCAGTTCTTC. This codes for CASSPTSGDYNEQFF.

The V and J genes are TRBV9 and TRBJ2-3; D call uncertain. Germline V gives CDR1 SGDLS, CDR2 YYNGEE. The CDR3 is 12 residues long. The V end lost 4 bases, the J end lost 7 bases, and 10 bases lay between the germline ends. In nucleotides, the CDR3 is TGTGCCAGCAGCCCCCCTGGCTATACGCAGTATTTT. It yields the protein CASSPPGYTQYF.

Only one count was recorded for this clone. The chain links TRBV6-5 to TRBJ2-6; no firm D call. Trimming left V 2 bases short and J 1 base short, with 6 bases between. There are 15 residues in the CDR3. Germline assignment: CDR1 MNHEY and CDR2 SVGAGI. CDR3 amino acids: CASSYGQSGANVLTF. For the CDR3, the DNA is TGTGCCAGCAGTTACGGGCAGTCTGGGGCCAACGTCCTGACTTTC.

This clone was recorded only once. The chain carries TRBV7-9 and TRBJ2-7, with D unclear. V was clipped by 2 bases and J by 7 bases, with 6 bases between them. The CDR3 length is 11 residues. Looked up from germline, CDR1 is SEHNR and CDR2 is FQNEAQ (reference sequence). CDR3 bases: TGTGCCAGCAGCTTAATCTTAGAGCAGTACTTC. It is translated as CASSLILEQYF.

This rearrangement joins TRBV5-4 to TRBJ2-5, with D perhaps TRBD2 (5 bases). Trimming removed 6 bases from V and 2 bases from J, with 8 bases in between. CDR1 and CDR2 from the germline V gene are SGHNT and YYREEE (reference sequence). This CDR3 region has 12 residues. The CDR3 reads CASTGNQETQYF. The CDR3 coding sequence is TGTGCCAGCACCGGGAATCAAGAGACCCAGTACTTC.

The chain couples TRBV10-3 to TRBJ1-4; tentatively, D is TRBD1 (6 bases). The CDR3 covers 14 residues. CDR1 and CDR2 (germline): ENHRY, SYGVKD. V was trimmed by 3 bases and J by 8 bases, leaving 13 bases between them. Here the CDR3 reads CAISEAGAGEKLFF. CDR3 sequence (DNA): TGTGCCATCAGTGAAGCAGGGGCCGGGGAAAAACTGTTTTTT.

CDR3 region: CASSEQVNQPQHF. CDR3 sequence (DNA): TGTGCCAGCAGTGAACAGGTCAATCAGCCCCAGCATTTT. V is TRBV6-1 and J is TRBJ1-5; D remains ambiguous. There are 13 residues in the CDR3. From germline, CDR1 is MNHNS and CDR2 SASEGT. Trimming removed 2 bases at V and 3 bases at J, with 5 bases between.

The V and J genes are TRBV19 and TRBJ1-4; D is undetermined. Trimming took off 5 bases at V and 7 bases at J, with 11 bases between the two ends. Germline V gene lookup returns CDR1 LNHDA and CDR2 SQIVND (reference sequence). The length of the CDR3 is 13 residues. CDR3 sequence: CASSDWSGEKLFF. The CDR3, as DNA: TGTGCCAGTAGTGATTGGTCCGGTGAAAAACTGTTTTTT.

The chain couples TRBV7-3 to TRBJ2-7, with TRBD1 matching 7 bases. CDR3 length: 15 amino acids. The J segment lost 5 bases and the V segment lost 5 bases, leaving 12 bases of the junction unmatched. Germline loops: CDR1 SGHTA, CDR2 FQGTGA. CDR3 DNA sequence: TGTGCCAGCAGCCCCGGTCCAGGACAGGTCCACGAGCAGTACTTC. This translates into CASSPGPGQVHEQYF.